This T cell receptor beta chain was observed in a study of T cells after yellow fever vaccination (dated by TCRdb to about 2019). Regarding the study in general: The SMART-Seq v4 Ultra Low Input RNA kit was used to prepare libraries from fractions with low cell numbers. To track T-cell clones before and after primary and booster YFV17D yellow fever vaccination, bulk TCR alpha and beta repertoires were sequenced longitudinally. Two healthy male donors, one aged 18 to 30 and one aged 30 to 40 years, made up the cohort. Bulk PBMC replicates and cell subsets were isolated from blood drawn at multiple timepoints before and after both primary and secondary immunization.

TCR cDNA was made using 5'RACE template switching, a step that added a universal primer site and unique molecular identifiers. cDNA synthesis was primed from both the TCR alpha and TCR beta constant segments. Libraries were amplified in two PCR steps, with sample barcodes and sequencing adapters added in the second step. Libraries were sequenced on Illumina HiSeq 2500 (2x100 bp) or NovaSeq (2x150 bp). The authors' pipeline ran thus. Reads were demultiplexed and collapsed into UMI consensus sequences with MIGEC, and V(D)J alignment was performed with MiXCR. Vaccine-responding clonotypes were defined with edgeR using replicate PBMC samples, requiring FDR below 0.01 and a log2 fold change above 5 up to day 15. Bulk clonotypes were assigned CD4 or CD8 identity according to which sequenced CD4 or CD8 repertoire held them at higher abundance. In TCRdb, the public reads were trimmed at Q25 with fastp and aligned with MiXCR, with productive beta chains retained. A single entry per CDR3 protein holds the most common genes and DNA from its merged rows. TCRdb's processing, not the study's, gives the V and J calls here. The sample profile shows 450,000 to 600,000 distinct CDR3 sequences; about 17% of them were found once. The ten largest clones capture 17% of the sample.

Looking up the germline V gene yields CDR1 LGHNA and CDR2 YSLEER. Reading from cysteine to phenylalanine, the CDR3 counts 15 amino acids. The only DNA kept is the CDR3, 45 bases in frame from the first base. V sheds 0 bases and J sheds 0 bases, leaving 8 bases between their ends. What the study reported, not specific to this receptor: Most clones expanded after primary vaccination were re-detected after the booster (almost 98% of CD4 and around 88% of CD8), suggesting broad memory maintenance. Only a couple of donors were included in the study, so the extent to which the findings can be generalized is limited. A small share of clonotypes was detected in both CD4 and CD8 compartments, with the overlap likely arising from convergent recombination. Compared with the primary T-cell response, the secondary T-cell response was faster but weaker, reaching its peak on day 5 rather than on day 15. FACS-sorted repertoires could contain abundant contaminating clonotypes from the bulk population, so computational filtering was required.

As regards this clonotype: The clone's antigen remains unknown. Per-base qualities were not stored, and no clone one base away is much larger.

This specimen's treatment or condition label, interpreted: live attenuated yellow fever vaccine strain. At each blood-draw timepoint, two biological replicates of bulk PBMCs were collected. PBMCs were isolated from peripheral blood using a standard Ficoll-Paque protocol. TriZol was used to extract RNA from bulk PBMCs, CD4 and CD8 fractions, and dextramer-positive and dextramer-negative fractions. The chain was built from TRBV4-3 and TRBJ1-2; the D gene is unclear. The sequences come from PBMCs, collected about 5 days after the first yellow fever vaccination. This clonotype was obtained from a man aged 18 to 29 who received the YFV17D yellow fever vaccine. The CDR3: CASSQDQSTNYGYTF. In nucleotides, the sequence is TGCGCCAGCAGCCAAGATCAGTCAACTAACTATGGCTACACCTTC.